The 27 T cell receptor beta chains given below trace back to one sample, sequenced in a study of blood T cell repertoires in COVID-19. Assay: immunoSEQ multiplex PCR; the TCRdb copy retains only in-frame clones and omits some. The sample records roughly 100,000 clones, around 74% being singletons. The material sequenced was peripheral blood. All receptors derive from a woman aged 70-85 years with acute or convalescent COVID-19.

This clone was detected only a few times. The chain employs TRBV6-6 and TRBJ1-2; 7 nucleotides agree with TRBD1. Germline V gene data show CDR1 as MNHNY and CDR2 as SVGAGI (reference sequence). J was trimmed by 2 bases and V by 6 bases; bases with no gene match: 9. The CDR3 covers 15 residues. CDR3 sequence (DNA): TGTGCCAGCAGGGACGGGACAGTCGAGAACTATGGCTACACCTTC. As protein: CASRDGTVENYGYTF.

The V and J genes are TRBV29-1 and TRBJ1-1; D gene uncertain. Germline V CDR1 and CDR2: SQVTM, ANQGSEA. CDR3 size: 13 residues. Trimming stripped 4 bases from V and 1 base from J, with 10 bases between. The CDR3 spells CSVATGRNTEAFF. CDR3 in DNA: TGCAGCGTTGCTACGGGAAGGAACACTGAAGCTTTCTTT.

This sequence joins TRBV20-1 and TRBJ1-4; possible D gene TRBD1, 5 bases. Germline CDR1 and CDR2: DFQATT and SNEGSKA (reference sequence). This CDR3 comprises 15 residues. V was cut by 3 bases and J by 5 bases, with 16 bases left in between. The CDR3 loop reads CSASSGEGTNEKLFF. The CDR3 coding sequence is TGCAGTGCTAGTTCGGGGGAGGGGACGAATGAAAAACTGTTTTTT.

This clone has only one observation. The chain's CDR3 is CASSLRDRGFYEQYF. Here the CDR3 DNA reads TGTGCCAGCAGTCTTAGGGACAGGGGGTTCTACGAGCAGTACTTC. The chain combines TRBV6-5 with TRBJ2-7, with 11 bases aligning to TRBD1. The V segment lost 5 bases and the J segment 3 bases; nucleotides outside the gene matches: 6. The germline CDR1 and CDR2 sequences are MNHEY and SVGAGI. This CDR3 has 15 amino acids.

J is TRBJ1-6 and V is TRBV7-2, with D unresolved. CDR1 is SGHTA and CDR2 is FQGNSA in the germline V gene. The CDR3 sequence is 16 residues long. V was pared by 2 bases and J by 2 bases, with 10 bases between. The CDR3 loop is CASSLSTTTYNSPLHF. As DNA, the CDR3 is TGTGCCAGCAGCTTATCTACTACCACCTATAATTCACCCCTCCACTTT.

This clone appeared a single time. The chain links TRBV2 to TRBJ1-5; 10 positions agree with TRBD1. The germline CDR1 and CDR2 sequences are SNHLY and FYNNEI. The CDR3 is made up of 14 amino acids. Trimming at V came to 5 bases and at J to 4 bases, leaving 2 bases not matched to a gene. The CDR3 DNA reads TGTGCCAGCAGTAAGGACAGGGGGAATCAGCCCCAGCATTTT. Its translation: CASSKDRGNQPQHF.

The chain has TRBV6-5 and TRBJ1-1; TRBD1 is a possible D gene (6 bases). Germline loops: CDR1 MNHEY, CDR2 SVGAGI. The germline V and J ends were trimmed by 5 bases and 5 bases, with 15 bases remaining between them. The CDR3 contains 14 residues. As DNA, the CDR3 is TGTGCCAGCAGTCAGTTTCAGGGGCTAACTGAAGCTTTCTTT. Protein sequence: CASSQFQGLTEAFF.

CDR3 loop: CASSQEGLGVGDTQYF. CDR3 sequence (DNA): TGTGCCAGCAGCCAAGAGGGACTAGGGGTGGGGGATACGCAGTATTTT. V and J are TRBV3-1 (or the pseudogene TRBV3-2) and TRBJ2-3, with 8 bases identical to TRBD2. CDR1 and CDR2 from the germline V gene are LGHDT and YNNKEL (reference sequence). The trim removed 0 bases at V and 6 bases at J, leaving 8 bases unmatched. The CDR3 consists of 16 residues.

This clone was seen repeatedly, ten times or more. This chain's CDR3 is CSVEIGVYGYTF. DNA for the CDR3: TGCAGCGTTGAAATAGGGGTCTATGGCTACACCTTC. This chain links TRBV29-1 with TRBJ1-2; D might be TRBD1 (5 bases). Per germline, CDR1 SQVTM and CDR2 ANQGSEA. The ends were cut back, 2 bases at V and 4 bases at J, with 8 bases in the middle. The CDR3 is made up of 12 amino acids. Supplemented by reference TRBV29-1 and TRBJ1-2, the full variable domain reads SAVISQKPSRDICQRGTSLTIQCQVDSQVTMMFWYRQQPGQSLTLIATANQGSEATYESGFVIDKFPISRPNLTFSTLTVSNMSPEDSSIYLCSVEIGVYGYTFGSGTRLTVV.

This chain uses TRBV30 with TRBJ1-3, with D hard to call. The CDR3 spans 12 residues. CDR1 and CDR2 from the germline V gene are GTSNPN and SVGIG (reference sequence). Trimming removed 4 bases from V and 0 bases from J, with 4 bases in between. The CDR3 DNA reads as TGTGCCTGGACGGTCTCTGGAAACACCATATATTTT. This encodes CAWTVSGNTIYF.

The chain has TRBV6-6 and TRBJ2-5, with 9 bases aligning to TRBD1. From germline, CDR1 is MNHNY and CDR2 SVGAGI (reference sequence). CDR3 length: 16 amino acids. After removal of 5 bases from V and 2 bases from J, the junction contained 9 bases not matched to a gene. The CDR3, as DNA: TGTGCCAGCAGTCGAGGACAGGGGCTCACACAAGAGACCCAGTACTTC. It codes for CASSRGQGLTQETQYF.

The chain has TRBV3-1 (or the pseudogene TRBV3-2) and TRBJ1-6; 12 positions match TRBD1. Per the germline V gene, CDR1 is LGHDT and CDR2 is YNNKEL (reference sequence). The trim removed 0 bases at V and 9 bases at J, leaving 6 bases unmatched. The CDR3 runs to 17 residues. The CDR3 spells CASSQEGGTGGGSPLHF. CDR3 DNA: TGTGCCAGCAGCCAAGAAGGCGGGACAGGGGGCGGTTCACCCCTCCACTTT.

This clone was seen a few times. This chain joins TRBV19 and TRBJ1-1; 7 bases agree with TRBD1. This CDR3 comprises 14 residues. Trimming took 7 bases from V and 10 from J; bases not matched to a gene: 15. CDR1 and CDR2 from the germline V gene are LNHDA and SQIVND (reference sequence). CDR3 residues: CASTVADRTSGAFF. The DNA for the CDR3 is TGTGCCAGTACCGTGGCGGACAGGACCTCGGGAGCTTTCTTT.

The chain is built from TRBV30 and TRBJ1-2, with a tentative D call TRBD1 (6 bases). V lost 0 bases and J lost 1, with 12 bases in between. CDR1 is GTSNPN and CDR2 is SVGIG in the germline V gene (reference sequence). The CDR3 length is 15 residues. CDR3 sequence: CAWSVSGGYNYGYTF. DNA for the CDR3: TGTGCCTGGAGTGTATCTGGGGGCTATAACTATGGCTACACCTTC.

A single count supports this clone. The chain employs TRBV6-1 and TRBJ2-1; 8 bases fit TRBD2. V shed 4 bases and J 4 bases; nucleotides not matched to a gene: 9. Germline-derived CDR1 and CDR2 are MNHNS and SASEGT. The CDR3 consists of 16 residues. The CDR3 spells CASSVNRGGLYNEQFF. CDR3 DNA: TGTGCCAGCAGTGTAAATCGGGGGGGCCTATACAATGAGCAGTTCTTC.

This clone was detected only once. V and J are TRBV5-1 and TRBJ2-7, with D hard to call. The CDR3 totals 14 residues. Between the trimmed V and J ends, which lost 0 bases and 3 bases, there was a span of 10 bases. Germline values: CDR1 SGHRS, CDR2 YFSETQ. CDR3 in DNA: TGCGCCAGCAGCTTGGCGTCGAAACACTACGAGCAGTACTTC. This sequence encodes CASSLASKHYEQYF.

The rearrangement uses TRBV19 and TRBJ1-3, with D perhaps matching TRBD1 (6 bases). From germline, CDR1 is LNHDA and CDR2 SQIVND (reference sequence). There are 14 residues in the CDR3. V gave up 3 bases and J gave up 3 bases, with 9 bases separating them. The chain's CDR3 is CASSIRTVGNTIYF. The CDR3 DNA reads TGTGCCAGTAGTATCCGGACAGTTGGAAACACCATATATTTT.

This clone was counted only a few times. The chain employs TRBV5-1 and TRBJ1-1; possibly TRBD1 for D (5 bases). CDR3 length: 16 amino acids. CDR1 is SGHRS, CDR2 YFSETQ, per germline. V lost 4 bases to trimming and J lost 1 base, with 17 bases between them. This CDR3 reads CASSRLGQGGNTEAFF. CDR3 sequence (DNA): TGCGCCAGCAGCCGTTTGGGGCAGGGAGGGAACACTGAAGCTTTCTTT.

The chain employs TRBV10-3 and TRBJ2-1; 13 nucleotides match TRBD2. V shed 2 bases, J shed 1 base, and the junction held 2 bases outside the gene matches. CDR1 is ENHRY, CDR2 SYGVKD, per germline. This CDR3 comprises 17 residues. The CDR3: CAISERLAGGSYNEQFF. CDR3 sequence (DNA): TGTGCCATCAGTGAGCGACTAGCGGGGGGTTCCTACAATGAGCAGTTCTTC.

J is TRBJ1-1 and V is TRBV25-1; 10 bases align to TRBD1. V shed 2 bases, J shed 4 bases, and the junction held 4 bases outside the gene matches. CDR1 and CDR2 from the germline V gene are MGHDK and SYGVNS. This CDR3 region has 15 residues. CDR3 nucleotide sequence: TGTGCCAGCAGTGAACCGGGACAGGGGACCACTGAAGCTTTCTTT. It is translated as CASSEPGQGTTEAFF.

This clone was counted between two and nine times. This chain connects TRBV28 to TRBJ1-1; TRBD1 agrees at 9 bases. This CDR3 has 14 residues. The germline V gene encodes CDR1 MDHEN and CDR2 SYDVKM. V was pared by 5 bases and J by 5 bases, with 6 bases of the junction left unmatched. CDR3 region: CASSLGQGWTEAFF. The CDR3 DNA sequence: TGTGCCAGCAGTCTGGGACAGGGTTGGACTGAAGCTTTCTTT. Complete variable domain (other parts from reference TRBV28 and TRBJ1-1): DVKVTQSSRYLVKRTGEKVFLECVQDMDHENMFWYRQDPGLGLRLIYFSYDVKMKEKGDIPEGYSVSREKKERFSLILESASTNQTSMYLCASSLGQGWTEAFFGQGTRLTVV.

The chain combines TRBV25-1 with TRBJ1-4; no definite D call. V gave up 4 bases and J gave up 8 bases, with 14 bases separating them. CDR1 is MGHDK and CDR2 is SYGVNS in the germline V gene. This CDR3 is built from 14 residues. Here the CDR3 DNA reads TGTGCCAGCAGTGCAGGACTTCCTGAAGAAAAACTGTTTTTT. This codes for CASSAGLPEEKLFF.

CDR3 in DNA: TGTGCCAGCCCCCTCACAGGGGTCGGAAACTATGGCTACACCTTC. Translation: CASPLTGVGNYGYTF. J is TRBJ1-2 and V is TRBV27, with 7 bases fitting TRBD1. Germline loops: CDR1 MNHEY, CDR2 SMNVEV (reference sequence). CDR3 size: 15 residues. V dropped 8 bases and J dropped 2; count of bases not matched to a gene: 11.

The rearrangement links TRBV6-5 to TRBJ1-3; maybe TRBD1 (6 bases). This CDR3 is 15 amino acids long. CDR1 is MNHEY and CDR2 is SVGAGI in the germline V gene. V was clipped by 4 bases and J by 0 bases, with 10 bases between them. As DNA, the CDR3 is TGTGCCAGCAGTTCCTGGACAGCCTCTGGAAACACCATATATTTT. It translates to CASSSWTASGNTIYF.

The chain couples TRBV11-2 to TRBJ2-1, with 9 bases matching TRBD1. This CDR3 contains 14 residues. Germline CDR1 is SGHAT and CDR2 is FQNNGV. V lost 4 bases and J lost 8; bases outside the gene matches: 6. Written as DNA, the CDR3 is TGTGCCAGCAGCTCTCCGGGACAGGGACATGAGCAGTTCTTC. This encodes CASSSPGQGHEQFF.

This sequence joins TRBV7-9 and TRBJ1-4, with D maybe TRBD1 (6 bases). This CDR3 spans 15 amino acids. Trimming removed 5 bases from V and 5 bases from J, with 15 bases in between. Germline loops: CDR1 SEHNR, CDR2 FQNEAQ (reference sequence). The CDR3 nucleotides are TGTGCCAGCAGCGTACAGGGAGGGGCGAATGAAAAACTGTTTTTT. It encodes CASSVQGGANEKLFF. Supplemented by reference TRBV7-9 and TRBJ1-4, the full variable domain reads DTGVSQNPRHKITKRGQNVTFRCDPISEHNRLYWYRQTLGQGPEFLTYFQNEAQLEKSRLLSDRFSAERPKGSFSTLEIQRTEQGDSAMYLCASSVQGGANEKLFFGSGTQLSVL.

The V and J genes are TRBV6-5 and TRBJ2-7; TRBD1 agrees at 10 bases. Per germline, CDR1 MNHEY and CDR2 SVGAGI. The CDR3 has 11 amino acids. J was trimmed by 11 bases and V by 7 bases; bases with no gene match: 5. As DNA, the CDR3 is TGTGCCAGCAAAGGACAGGGGGGGGAGTACTTC. It codes for CASKGQGGEYF.